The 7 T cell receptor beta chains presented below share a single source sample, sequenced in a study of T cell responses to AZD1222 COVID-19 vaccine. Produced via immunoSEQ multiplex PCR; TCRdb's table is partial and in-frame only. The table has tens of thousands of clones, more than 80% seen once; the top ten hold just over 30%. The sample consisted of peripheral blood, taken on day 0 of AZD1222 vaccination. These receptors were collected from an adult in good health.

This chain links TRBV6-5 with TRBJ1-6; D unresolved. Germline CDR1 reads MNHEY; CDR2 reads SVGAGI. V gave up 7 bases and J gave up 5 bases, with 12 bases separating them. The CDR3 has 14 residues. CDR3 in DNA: TGTGCCAGCAAAAACGGGAACCATAATTCACCCCTCCACTTT. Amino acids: CASKNGNHNSPLHF.

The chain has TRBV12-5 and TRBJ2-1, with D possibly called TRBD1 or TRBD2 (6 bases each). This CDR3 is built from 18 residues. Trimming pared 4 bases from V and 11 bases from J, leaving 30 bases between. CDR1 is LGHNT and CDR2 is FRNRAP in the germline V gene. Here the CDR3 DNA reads TGTGCTAGTGGTTCTCCATACCAACAGGGAGGCCGAGCTACAAAGCAGTTCTTC. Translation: CASGSPYQQGGRATKQFF.

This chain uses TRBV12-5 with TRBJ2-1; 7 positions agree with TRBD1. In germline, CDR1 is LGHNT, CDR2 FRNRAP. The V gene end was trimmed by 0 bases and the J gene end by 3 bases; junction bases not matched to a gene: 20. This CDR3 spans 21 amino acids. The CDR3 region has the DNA TGTGCTAGTGGTTTGGTACTAGGGGGCAAAACCCTACTCCGCGACTACAATGAGCAGTTCTTC. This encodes CASGLVLGGKTLLRDYNEQFF.

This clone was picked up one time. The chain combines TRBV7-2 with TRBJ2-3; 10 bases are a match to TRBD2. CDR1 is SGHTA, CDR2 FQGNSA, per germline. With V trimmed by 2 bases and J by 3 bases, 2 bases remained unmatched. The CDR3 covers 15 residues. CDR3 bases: TGTGCCAGCAGCTTAAATAGCGGGAGGACAGATACGCAGTATTTT. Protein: CASSLNSGRTDTQYF.

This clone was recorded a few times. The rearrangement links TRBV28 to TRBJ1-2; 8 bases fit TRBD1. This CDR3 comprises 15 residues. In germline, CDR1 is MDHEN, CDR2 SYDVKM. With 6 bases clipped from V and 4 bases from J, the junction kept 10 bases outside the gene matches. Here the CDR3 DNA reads TGTGCCAGCAGATACCGGGACAGGAGGTTCTATGGCTACACCTTC. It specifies CASRYRDRRFYGYTF.

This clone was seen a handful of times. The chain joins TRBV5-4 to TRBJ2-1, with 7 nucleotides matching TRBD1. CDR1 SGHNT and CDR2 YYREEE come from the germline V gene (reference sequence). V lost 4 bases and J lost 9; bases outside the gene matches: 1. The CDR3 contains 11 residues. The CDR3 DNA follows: TGTGCCAGCAGCCCAGGGGGTGAGCAGTTCTTC. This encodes CASSPGGEQFF.

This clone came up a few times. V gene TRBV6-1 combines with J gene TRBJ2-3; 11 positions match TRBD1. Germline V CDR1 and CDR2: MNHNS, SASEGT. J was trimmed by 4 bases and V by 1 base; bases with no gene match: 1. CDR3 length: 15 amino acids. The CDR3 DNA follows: TGTGCCAGCAGTGAAGGGACAGGGGGCGCAGATACGCAGTATTTT. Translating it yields CASSEGTGGADTQYF.